This entry lists 3 T cell receptor beta chains sequenced from one sample in a study of cytomegalovirus exposure and HLA in healthy donors. The assay was immunoSEQ multiplex PCR, and TCRdb's table has in-frame clones only and misses some. This sample has approximately 100,000 clones, with approximately 90% found just once. Sequencing was carried out using PBMCs. All receptors derive from a woman under 40 in good health and CMV-seronegative.

This clone is a singleton in its sample. The chain uses TRBV5-1 and TRBJ2-7; possible D gene TRBD1, 6 bases. The germline V and J ends were trimmed by 4 bases and 3 bases, with 14 bases remaining between them. The germline gives CDR1 SGHRS, CDR2 YFSETQ. This CDR3 is built from 14 residues. This CDR3 reads CASSPLTGGYEQYF. For the CDR3, the DNA is TGCGCCAGCAGCCCGCTGACAGGAGGCTACGAGCAGTACTTC. Variable domain in full (rest from reference TRBV5-1 and TRBJ2-7): KAGVTQTPRYLIKTRGQQVTLSCSPISGHRSVSWYQQTPGQGLQFLFEYFSETQRNKGNFPGRFSGRQFSNSRSEMNVSTLELGDSALYLCASSPLTGGYEQYFGPGTRLTVT.

The chain is built from TRBV5-1 and TRBJ2-2; 9 nucleotides agree with TRBD2. The CDR3 has 16 residues. Germline loops: CDR1 SGHRS, CDR2 YFSETQ. The junction had 8 bases not matched to a gene; V was cut back by 4 bases and J by 4 bases. In DNA form, the CDR3 reads TGCGCCAGCAGCCCAATCGCGGGGGGGTTCACCGGGGAGCTGTTTTTT. This codes for CASSPIAGGFTGELFF.

The chain combines TRBV5-4 with TRBJ1-1; D ambiguous. The CDR3 covers 14 residues. V was pared by 1 base and J by 3 bases, with 10 bases between. The germline CDR1 and CDR2 sequences are SGHNT and YYREEE (reference sequence). The chain's CDR3 is CASSLHTRDTEAFF. The DNA of the CDR3 is TGTGCCAGCAGCTTGCATACTAGGGACACTGAAGCTTTCTTT.